The present entry profiles one T cell receptor (beta chain) with its context. What this receptor recognizes is not known. Nothing much larger sits one base from this clone, and base qualities are not available. Per the germline V gene (reference sequence), LGHDT is the CDR1 and YNNKEL is the CDR2. Trimming costs V 1 base and J 2 bases, and their ends lie 14 bases apart. Spanning cysteine to phenylalanine, the CDR3 consists of 16 amino acids. Only the CDR3 region is kept as DNA, spanning 48 bases read in frame from base 1. The CDR3 regions of human TCRbeta chains were subjected to immunosequencing. In the paper's pipeline: TCRs in the repertoires were matched against a reference library of SARS-CoV-2-specific TCRs that had been generated with the MIRA antigen-specificity platform. Breadth was defined as the fraction of unique TCRs that were SARS-CoV-2-associated, and depth was defined as the fraction of total T cells that were SARS-CoV-2-associated. Each spike-specific TCR was assigned to its reactive spike region and to a CD4 or CD8 class using the MIRA data. Log10-transformed breadth and depth values were compared by one-way ANOVA with Sidak's multiple comparisons tests. Held by TCRdb, this immuneACCESS table contains in-frame sequences only and omits some clones. Under half of the omission traces to an unresolved V gene where checked; the cause of the rest is unknown. V, J and clone size derive from that table, while D and trimming were established from the DNA sequence. The sample table contains approximately 110,000 clones; only one count was recorded for roughly nine tenths of them. The top ten hold under 2.5% of the sample.

This sample is part of a study of T cell responses to AZD1222 COVID-19 vaccine (dated by TCRdb to the early 2020s). About the study as a whole: A total of 233 trial participants underwent TCR sequencing, of whom under 220 had received two doses of AZD1222 and some 25 had received two doses of the MenACWY control vaccine. Enrollment into the trials was organized by age into subgroups of 18-55, 56-69 and 70-plus years, and those subgroups contained around 150, 28 and 57 TCR-sequenced participants, respectively.

Here is what the overall study found, with its caveats: Vaccine-associated CD4 TCRs spanned the whole spike protein, with dominant responses in regions 160-218 and 743-854. Because no samples from the day 14 peak response were available, repertoires could be characterized only after the peak T cell response. Participants were mostly white British, with more females than males. The authors suggested clonal diversity may have been underestimated. A significant rise in spike-specific TCR breadth and depth was observed after two AZD1222 doses relative to day 0 and relative to MenACWY recipients. Conclusions about previously exposed vaccinees are limited, since just 5 to 7 AZD1222 recipients were seropositive for SARS-CoV-2 at baseline. Nearly half of unique spike-specific TCRs reportedly recognized epitopes outside regions mutated in the B.1.351 and B.1.1.7 variants. The 56-69-year group was small, and its depth increase did not reach significance, likely because of low power.

What this sample's time point label stands for: about 28 days (+/-7) after the second vaccine dose. AZD1222 recipients with second doses at about 4 weeks or about 12 weeks were pooled, because spike-specific TCR depth and breadth did not differ between schedules. Samples from vaccinated people were obtained from the UK trials COV001 and COV002, which included a single-blind randomized controlled phase 2/3 trial of AZD1222 (ChAdOx1 nCoV-19) in healthy adults. For TCRbeta chain sequencing, PBMC samples were collected from trial participants at day 0 and at day 28 after the second dose. This clonotype was obtained from an adult who received the AZD1222 COVID-19 vaccine. Recombination connected TRBV3-1 (or the pseudogene TRBV3-2) to TRBJ2-5; possibly the D gene is TRBD1, per 6 matching bases. The sample consisted of peripheral blood, taken 28 days after the second AZD1222 dose. The nucleotide sequence is given as TGTGCCAGCAGCCAAGGGGGGACATTAGGTCAAGAGACCCAGTACTTC. It encodes CASSQGGTLGQETQYF.